These 21 T cell receptor beta chains share one sample of origin, sequenced in a study of blood T cell repertoires in COVID-19 (dated by TCRdb to the early 2020s). Library generation was performed with the immunoSEQ multiplex PCR assay. TCRdb re-hosts the immuneACCESS table, in-frame sequences only. Its copies lack some clones; in the studies checked, an unresolved V gene accounts for under half of them, and the cause for the rest is not known. For this sample there are about 280,000 clones; roughly 85% appear just once. The biggest ten clones account for 2% to 3% of the sample. The sequenced sample consisted of PBMCs or T cells enriched from blood (not recorded which). The receptors originated from a woman aged 45 to 65 who had recovered from COVID-19.

The count of this clone is one. The chain is built from TRBV11-2 and TRBJ2-1; D is perhaps TRBD2 (5 bases). Trimming removed 1 base at V and 4 bases at J, with 8 bases between. The CDR3 contains 14 residues. CDR1 is SGHAT, CDR2 FQNNGV, per germline. CDR3 sequence (DNA): TGTGCCAGCAGCTTAGGAGCGGATTACAATGAGCAGTTCTTC. As protein: CASSLGADYNEQFF.

This chain joins TRBV7-8 and TRBJ2-7, with TRBD2 identical over 7 bases. This CDR3 is 13 amino acids long. CDR1 SGHVS and CDR2 FQNEAQ come from the germline V gene. V lost 5 bases, J lost 3 bases, and 4 bases stayed unmatched. The CDR3 DNA sequence: TGTGCCAGCAGCGGGAGGGCCGTCTACGAGCAGTACTTC. This translates into CASSGRAVYEQYF. The whole variable domain, filled in from reference TRBV7-8 and TRBJ2-7, reads GAGVSQSPRYKVAKRGQDVALRCDPISGHVSLFWYQQALGQGPEFLTYFQNEAQLDKSGLPSDRFFAERPEGSVSTLKIQRTQQEDSAVYLCASSGRAVYEQYFGPGTRLTVT.

J is TRBJ2-1 and V is TRBV5-6, with D maybe TRBD2 (5 bases). V lost 7 bases and J 4 bases, leaving 24 bases between the germline ends. CDR1 SGHDT and CDR2 YYEEEE come from the germline V gene. This CDR3 is built from 17 residues. In DNA form, the CDR3 reads TGTGCCAGCGGGGAACTGGGGTCGTCGGGGAATTACAATGAGCAGTTCTTC. Amino acids: CASGELGSSGNYNEQFF.

The chain couples TRBV5-6 to TRBJ2-6; D is unclear. Germline loops: CDR1 SGHDT, CDR2 YYEEEE. V lost 4 bases to trimming and J lost 0 bases, with 14 bases between them. CDR3 length equals 17 residues. The CDR3, as DNA: TGTGCCAGCAGCCTAGGTGTAGCACTCTCTGGGGCCAACGTCCTGACTTTC. It specifies CASSLGVALSGANVLTF.

This chain joins TRBV7-2 and TRBJ1-1; 8 positions agree with TRBD1. The V gene end was trimmed by 2 bases and the J gene end by 4 bases; junction bases not matched to a gene: 3. CDR1 is SGHTA and CDR2 is FQGNSA in the germline V gene. This CDR3 is built from 14 residues. CDR3 loop: CASSLQGASTEAFF. The CDR3 coding sequence is TGTGCCAGCAGCTTACAGGGGGCGAGCACTGAAGCTTTCTTT.

The V and J genes are TRBV28 and TRBJ1-2; no clear D gene. The CDR3 has 16 amino acids. Trimming took off 6 bases at V and 5 bases at J, with 22 bases between the two ends. CDR1 MDHEN and CDR2 SYDVKM come from the germline V gene. The CDR3 coding sequence is TGTGCCAGCAGCCCAGAGACCGCCCGGGTCGGATATGGCTACACCTTC. Protein sequence: CASSPETARVGYGYTF.

The chain joins TRBV2 to TRBJ1-5, with TRBD1 matching 8 bases. Germline CDR1 reads SNHLY; CDR2 reads FYNNEI. The CDR3 loop spans 21 amino acids. V lost 6 bases, J lost 0 bases, and 22 bases stayed unmatched. DNA of the CDR3: TGTGCCAGCAGGGGAATAAGAAGGTCCCGGGACAGGAAGATTAGCAATCAGCCCCAGCATTTT. It translates to CASRGIRRSRDRKISNQPQHF.

The chain couples TRBV28 to TRBJ1-4; D ambiguous. V gave up 1 base and J gave up 5 bases, with 8 bases separating them. Looked up from germline, CDR1 is MDHEN and CDR2 is SYDVKM. The CDR3 extends over 14 amino acids. The CDR3 protein is CASSLFTGNEKLFF. As DNA, the CDR3 is TGTGCCAGCAGTTTATTCACGGGGAATGAAAAACTGTTTTTT.

In DNA form, the CDR3 reads TGTGCCAGCAGCCGGGACAGCTATCGTAACTATGGCTACACCTTC. Translated: CASSRDSYRNYGYTF. The J gene is TRBJ1-2, the V gene TRBV7-8; 7 nucleotides agree with TRBD1. Germline CDR1 is SGHVS and CDR2 is FQNEAQ. This CDR3 spans 15 amino acids. Germline trimming cut 5 bases from V and 1 base from J; bases unmatched to any gene: 7.

This sequence joins TRBV5-1 and TRBJ2-7; the D gene is possibly TRBD1 (6 bases). Germline CDR1 and CDR2: SGHRS and YFSETQ. The CDR3 is 13 amino acids. V was shortened by 5 bases and J by 2 bases, with 11 bases between the two germline ends. The CDR3 is CASSQGSTYEQYF. CDR3 nucleotides: TGCGCCAGCAGTCAGGGGAGTACCTACGAGCAGTACTTC.

The rearrangement uses TRBV19 and TRBJ1-2, with TRBD1 matching 9 bases. V trimming: 8 bases; J trimming: 8 bases; junction bases outside the gene matches: 9. Germline CDR1 reads LNHDA; CDR2 reads SQIVND (reference sequence). The CDR3 runs to 13 residues. The CDR3 sequence is CASSEQGAEGYTF. For the CDR3, the DNA is TGTGCCAGTTCTGAACAGGGGGCGGAAGGCTACACCTTC.

The rearrangement uses TRBV5-1 and TRBJ2-1, with 10 bases fitting TRBD1. V lost 5 bases to trimming and J lost 8 bases; unmatched junction nucleotides: 10. Germline lookup yields CDR1 SGHRS and CDR2 YFSETQ. The CDR3 consists of 15 residues. The CDR3 sequence: CASSSGTGVRDEQFF. The DNA for the CDR3 is TGCGCCAGCAGTTCCGGGACAGGGGTACGCGATGAGCAGTTCTTC.

This chain uses TRBV30 with TRBJ2-5; D is unclear. Trimming left V 0 bases short and J 2 bases short, with 7 bases between. CDR1 is GTSNPN, CDR2 SVGIG, per germline (reference sequence). This CDR3 has 13 residues. This chain's CDR3 is CAWSVGSQETQYF. CDR3 DNA: TGTGCCTGGAGTGTGGGCAGTCAAGAGACCCAGTACTTC.

The V and J genes are TRBV30 and TRBJ1-5; D is unclear. CDR1 GTSNPN and CDR2 SVGIG come from the germline V gene (reference sequence). The length of the CDR3 is 17 residues. The V end was cut by 1 base, the J end by 6 bases, with 22 bases between. CDR3 nucleotides: TGTGCCTGGAGTGACCTGGAGGGAGGTATTTCTGGTCAGCCCCAGCATTTT. It specifies CAWSDLEGGISGQPQHF.

This chain joins TRBV6-5 and TRBJ2-3; D is possibly TRBD1 (5 bases). V lost 3 bases to trimming and J lost 2 bases, with 12 bases between them. This CDR3 region has 15 residues. Germline CDR1 MNHEY, CDR2 SVGAGI. The CDR3 DNA follows: TGTGCCAGCAGTTATTTCCTAGGGGACACAGATACGCAGTATTTT. This codes for CASSYFLGDTDTQYF.

The chain carries TRBV5-1 and TRBJ2-3, with D possibly being TRBD2 (6 bases). This CDR3 spans 14 amino acids. The germline CDR1 and CDR2 sequences are SGHRS and YFSETQ. Trimming pared 3 bases from V and 2 bases from J, leaving 10 bases between. The CDR3 loop is CASSSLATTDTQYF. In nucleotides, the CDR3 is TGCGCCAGCAGCTCCCTAGCGACCACAGATACGCAGTATTTT. The full variable domain, completed using reference TRBV5-1 and TRBJ2-3, is KAGVTQTPRYLIKTRGQQVTLSCSPISGHRSVSWYQQTPGQGLQFLFEYFSETQRNKGNFPGRFSGRQFSNSRSEMNVSTLELGDSALYLCASSSLATTDTQYFGPGTRLTVL.

The CDR3 protein is CASMGSSYNEQFF. CDR3 DNA sequence: TGTGCCAGCATGGGGAGCTCCTACAATGAGCAGTTCTTC. The rearrangement uses TRBV27 and TRBJ2-1, with D perhaps matching TRBD2 (5 bases). The V end was cut by 7 bases, the J end by 0 bases, with 7 bases between. The CDR3 runs 13 residues. The germline V gene has CDR1 MNHEY and CDR2 SMNVEV (reference sequence).

The chain links TRBV29-1 to TRBJ1-1, with TRBD1 identical over 9 bases. Germline V lookup: CDR1 SQVTM, CDR2 ANQGSEA. The trim removed 6 bases at V and 4 bases at J, leaving 3 bases unmatched. The CDR3 is 12 amino acids. The CDR3 coding sequence is TGCAGCGTAGGACAGGGGATCACTGAAGCTTTCTTT. Protein sequence: CSVGQGITEAFF.

The chain couples TRBV14 to TRBJ1-3, with D perhaps TRBD1 (6 bases). V lost 1 base and J 3 bases, leaving 7 bases between the germline ends. Germline V gene lookup returns CDR1 SGHDN and CDR2 FVKESK. CDR3 length: 14 residues. The CDR3 DNA follows: TGTGCCAGCAGCCAAGGGACAGTTGGAAACACCATATATTTT. Its protein is CASSQGTVGNTIYF.

This chain joins TRBV30 and TRBJ1-2, with D uncertain. This CDR3 contains 14 residues. Looked up from germline, CDR1 is GTSNPN and CDR2 is SVGIG (reference sequence). Between the trimmed V and J ends, which lost 5 bases and 4 bases, there was a span of 17 bases. The CDR3 loop is CAWFRIGVFYGYTF. DNA for the CDR3: TGTGCCTGGTTTCGAATCGGGGTCTTCTATGGCTACACCTTC. The complete variable domain, with remaining parts taken from reference TRBV30 and TRBJ1-2, reads SQTIHQWPATLVQPVGSPLSLECTVEGTSNPNLYWYRQAAGRGLQLLFYSVGIGQISSEVPQNLSASRPQDRQFILSSKKLLLSDSGFYLCAWFRIGVFYGYTFGSGTRLTVV.

The CDR3 region has the DNA TGTGCCAGCAGTGAATCCCCGACAGGGGTTGGGCCCCAGCATTTT. This codes for CASSESPTGVGPQHF. The chain has TRBV2 and TRBJ1-5; TRBD1 matches 8 bases. Trimming removed 2 bases from V and 9 bases from J; junction bases left unmatched: 9. The CDR3 has 15 amino acids. Germline values: CDR1 SNHLY, CDR2 FYNNEI.